This TCR beta chain stems from a study of T cells in Graves' hyperthyroidism and ophthalmopathy. Background on the study: The blood sample was taken at first diagnosis, before treatment began.

What was amplified from RNA transcripts were TCR beta CDR3 regions. HTBI primers drove first-round RT-PCR of the TCR CDR3. TCRdb re-derived calls from the multiplex PCR reads in MiXCR, one entry per CDR3 protein. This sample has hundreds of thousands of distinct CDR3 sequences, with roughly an eighth found just once. The CDR3 runs 15 residues. CDR1 is SEHNR, CDR2 FQNEAQ, per germline (reference sequence). The V segment lost 5 bases and the J segment 6 bases; nucleotides outside the gene matches: 6. Patients were excluded for uncontrolled infection, other autoimmune disease, pregnancy or lactation. Each 10 ml fresh peripheral blood draw supplied the PBMCs.

The clonotype was recovered from a woman aged 18-35 years with Graves' hyperthyroidism. The chain employs TRBV7-9 and TRBJ2-3; 12 bases are a match to TRBD2. The sample was blood. CDR3 in amino acids: CASSPSGTSGDTQYF. CDR3 nucleotides: TGTGCCAGCAGCCCTAGTGGGACTAGCGGGGATACGCAGTATTTT.